The 21 T cell receptor beta chains given below trace back to one sample, sequenced in a study of T-cell reconstitution after alpha-beta-depleted transplantation in children. The TCRbeta library incorporated unique molecular identifiers. TCRdb reprocessed the PCR reads via MiXCR and lists one record per CDR3 protein. The table records hundreds of thousands of distinct CDR3 sequences, 20% to 30% of them present only once. The sample consisted of PBMCs, mostly from graft donor cells, taken 360 days after TCRalphabeta/CD19-depleted stem cell transplant. Source of these receptors: a female patient aged 2-10 years who had a stem cell transplant for congenital amegakaryocytic thrombocytopenia, so the T cells may come from the graft donor.

The chain combines TRBV25-1 with TRBJ2-1; weak D call: TRBD1 (6 bases). Trimming removed 2 bases at V and 3 bases at J, with 11 bases between. The germline V gene has CDR1 MGHDK and CDR2 SYGVNS. The CDR3 is 15 residues long. Written as DNA, the CDR3 is TGTGCCAGCAGTGAAATAGGACAGATCTACAATGAGCAGTTCTTC. Its protein product is CASSEIGQIYNEQFF.

The J gene is TRBJ1-4, the V gene TRBV4-1; D remains unclear. This CDR3 is built from 15 residues. The germline gives CDR1 MGHRA, CDR2 YSYEKL. V lost 0 bases to trimming and J lost 8 bases, with 13 bases between them. CDR3 protein: CASSQDFPVWEKLFF. DNA of the CDR3: TGCGCCAGCAGCCAAGACTTTCCGGTGTGGGAAAAACTGTTTTTT.

Many counts were recorded for this clonotype. This sequence joins TRBV4-1 and TRBJ1-6; TRBD1 matches 11 bases. V lost 0 bases, J lost 2 bases, and 6 bases stayed unmatched. The CDR3 covers 19 residues. Germline loops: CDR1 MGHRA, CDR2 YSYEKL. Written as DNA, the CDR3 is TGCGCCAGCAGCCAAGATGGCGGACAGGGGGCAACCTATAATTCACCCCTCCACTTT. Translating it yields CASSQDGGQGATYNSPLHF.

The genes are TRBV3-1 and TRBJ2-7, with TRBD1 matching 7 bases. The CDR3 is 12 amino acids. The J segment lost 6 bases and the V segment lost 4 bases, leaving 3 bases of the junction unmatched. Germline V gives CDR1 LGHDT, CDR2 YNNKEL (reference sequence). In DNA form, the CDR3 reads TGTGCCAGCAGCCGACAGGGTTCCGAGCAGTACTTC. Amino acids: CASSRQGSEQYF.

This sequence joins TRBV20-1 and TRBJ2-7; perhaps D is TRBD1 or TRBD2 (5 bases each). From germline, CDR1 is DFQATT and CDR2 SNEGSKA (reference sequence). There are 12 residues in the CDR3. CDR3 DNA: TGCAGCCCCGGGACGAAAGGCTACGAGCAGTACTTC. It translates to CSPGTKGYEQYF.

The table lists this clonotype with a few counts. The chain has TRBV6-2 or TRBV6-3 and TRBJ2-3; D possibly corresponds to TRBD2 (6 bases). The CDR3 contains 15 residues. Germline V lookup: CDR1 MNHEY, CDR2 SVGEGT. The V end lost 2 bases, the J end lost 5 bases, and 14 bases lay between the germline ends. CDR3 region: CASSYMAGNRDTQYF. In DNA, the CDR3 is TGTGCCAGCAGTTACATGGCGGGGAACCGAGATACGCAGTATTTT.

Only a few counts were recorded for this clonotype. Here the CDR3 reads CASSPRPLSYNEQFF. In nucleotides, the CDR3 is TGTGCCAGCAGCCCCAGGCCCCTTTCCTACAATGAGCAGTTCTTC. The chain is built from TRBV27 and TRBJ2-1, with D uncertain. CDR1 MNHEY and CDR2 SMNVEV come from the germline V gene (reference sequence). Trimming left V 6 bases short and J 1 base short, with 13 bases between. The CDR3 covers 15 residues.

V gene TRBV19 combines with J gene TRBJ2-7; no reliable D call. The CDR3 loop spans 14 amino acids. V dropped 3 bases and J dropped 1 base, with 10 bases sitting between them. Germline-derived CDR1 and CDR2 are LNHDA and SQIVND (reference sequence). The CDR3 spells CASSIRDGSYEQYF. In DNA form, the CDR3 reads TGTGCCAGTAGTATTAGAGACGGATCCTACGAGCAGTACTTC.

This clonotype was counted only a few times. The rearrangement joins TRBV7-6 to TRBJ2-1; 9 bases align to TRBD2. The CDR3 spans 18 residues. Trimming removed 1 base from V and 8 bases from J; junction bases left unmatched: 15. Germline V gene sequence: CDR1 SGHVS, CDR2 FNYEAQ. The CDR3 spells CASSLEPRGAGGIYEQFF. In DNA form, the CDR3 reads TGTGCCAGCAGCTTAGAGCCCCGGGGGGCGGGAGGGATCTATGAGCAGTTCTTC.

This sequence joins TRBV2 and TRBJ1-3, with D possibly TRBD1 on 5 matching bases. The CDR3 length is 15 residues. Germline V gene sequence: CDR1 SNHLY, CDR2 FYNNEI. V was pared by 6 bases and J by 0 bases, with 12 bases between. CDR3 in amino acids: CASSPQGYSGNTIYF. CDR3 sequence (DNA): TGTGCCAGCAGCCCTCAGGGATACTCTGGAAACACCATATATTTT.

J is TRBJ2-5 and V is TRBV10-3, with D maybe TRBD1 (6 bases). Trimming took off 3 bases at V and 1 base at J, with 18 bases between the two ends. Germline-derived CDR1 and CDR2 are ENHRY and SYGVKD. The CDR3 is 17 residues long. The CDR3 loop reads CAISDPLAGVFQETQYF. The CDR3 bases are TGTGCCATCAGTGACCCCCTGGCAGGGGTGTTCCAAGAGACCCAGTACTTC.

This clonotype was counted at least ten times. This sequence joins TRBV15 and TRBJ1-5; D remains unclear. CDR3 size: 13 residues. Germline CDR1 LNHNV, CDR2 YYDKDF (reference sequence). Trimming left V 6 bases short and J 5 bases short, with 11 bases between. The CDR3 DNA is TGTGCCACCAGTGAAGTGGGATATCAGCCCCAGCATTTT. It specifies CATSEVGYQPQHF.

The table lists this clonotype with a few counts. The V call is TRBV5-1, the J call TRBJ2-7, with D maybe TRBD1 (6 bases). The CDR3 contains 14 residues. Trimming removed 3 bases from V and 6 bases from J, with 16 bases in between. CDR1 and CDR2 from the germline V gene are SGHRS and YFSETQ. This CDR3 is CASSYDDRLTEQYF. DNA of the CDR3: TGCGCCAGCAGCTACGACGACAGGCTTACCGAGCAGTACTTC. The variable domain in full, with the rest retrieved from reference TRBV5-1 and TRBJ2-7, is KAGVTQTPRYLIKTRGQQVTLSCSPISGHRSVSWYQQTPGQGLQFLFEYFSETQRNKGNFPGRFSGRQFSNSRSEMNVSTLELGDSALYLCASSYDDRLTEQYFGPGTRLTVT.

This clonotype showed up just a few times. The chain has TRBV20-1 and TRBJ2-1; 9 bases agree with TRBD1. Germline CDR1 DFQATT, CDR2 SNEGSKA (reference sequence). The CDR3 spans 14 residues. Trimming at V came to 6 bases and at J to 7 bases, leaving 10 bases not matched to a gene. In DNA, the CDR3 is TGCAGTGCGACCTCAACCGGGACAGGGAATGAGCAGTTCTTC. This encodes CSATSTGTGNEQFF.

In its sample, this clonotype was seen once. The junction differs from germline at one of its ends, possibly a read error. V is TRBV3-1 and J is TRBJ2-5, with no clear D. The germline gives CDR1 LGHDT, CDR2 YNNKEL (reference sequence). This CDR3 has 15 amino acids. CDR3 sequence: CATSLWAGRRETQYF. The CDR3 DNA follows: TGTGCCACCAGCCTCTGGGCTGGGCGGAGAGAGACCCAGTACTTC.

The chain carries TRBV7-6 and TRBJ2-7; 7 bases fit TRBD1. V gave up 5 bases and J gave up 4 bases; unmatched junction bases: 11. CDR3 size: 15 residues. CDR1 and CDR2 (germline): SGHVS, FNYEAQ. CDR3 nucleotide sequence: TGTGCCAGCAGCCGAGAGACAGGGCTGTTGTACGAGCAGTACTTC. It is translated as CASSRETGLLYEQYF.

This chain uses TRBV12-3 or TRBV12-4 with TRBJ1-1; 8 positions agree with TRBD1. Trimming at V came to 7 bases and at J to 8 bases, leaving 9 bases not matched to a gene. The CDR3 extends over 13 amino acids. The CDR3 DNA reads TGTGCCAGCACCACCCCAGGGGGCACAGAAGCTTTCTTT. Encoded protein: CASTTPGGTEAFF.

The genes are TRBV20-1 and TRBJ2-1; 12 nucleotides line up with TRBD1. Germline lookup yields CDR1 DFQATT and CDR2 SNEGSKA (reference sequence). This CDR3 has 13 amino acids. After removal of 7 bases from V and 12 bases from J, the junction contained 10 bases not matched to a gene. The CDR3 DNA sequence: TGCAGTGAGACGGGACAGGGGGCGAATAGGCAGTTCTTC. Translation gives CSETGQGANRQFF.

This clonotype was observed a handful of times. The chain recombines TRBV7-8 with TRBJ2-6; D gene unclear. Germline V lookup: CDR1 SGHVS, CDR2 FQNEAQ. The CDR3 sequence is 16 residues long. V dropped 1 base and J dropped 0 bases, with 7 bases sitting between them. The CDR3 DNA sequence: TGTGCCAGCAGCTTAGGGCCGAGCTCTGGGGCCAACGTCCTGACTTTC. Translated: CASSLGPSSGANVLTF.

As for this clonotype: Compared with germline, one end of the junction differs, possibly owing to a read error. The chain is built from TRBV28 and TRBJ2-7; no definite D call. The CDR3 has 13 amino acids. Germline lookup yields CDR1 MDHEN and CDR2 SYDVKM. Written as DNA, the CDR3 is TGTACCAGCAGTTTATCCCTAACTTACGAGCAGTACTTC. It codes for CTSSLSLTYEQYF.

The chain employs TRBV27 and TRBJ2-3; unclear D gene. Trimming cost V 10 bases and J 0 bases, with 5 bases left between them. This CDR3 is built from 11 residues. Germline assignment: CDR1 MNHEY and CDR2 SMNVEV (reference sequence). The CDR3 loop is CAITSTDTQYF. In DNA form, the CDR3 reads TGTGCCATTACTAGCACAGATACGCAGTATTTT.